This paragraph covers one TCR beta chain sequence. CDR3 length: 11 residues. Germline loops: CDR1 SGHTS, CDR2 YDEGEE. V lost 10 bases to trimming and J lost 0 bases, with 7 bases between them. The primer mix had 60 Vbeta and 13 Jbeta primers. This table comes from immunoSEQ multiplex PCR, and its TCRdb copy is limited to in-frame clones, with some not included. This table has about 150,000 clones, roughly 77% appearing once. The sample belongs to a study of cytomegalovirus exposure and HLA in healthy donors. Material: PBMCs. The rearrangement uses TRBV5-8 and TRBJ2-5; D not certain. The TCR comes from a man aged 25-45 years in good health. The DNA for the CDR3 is TGTGCCCCGACTGACCAAGAGACCCAGTACTTC. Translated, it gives CAPTDQETQYF.